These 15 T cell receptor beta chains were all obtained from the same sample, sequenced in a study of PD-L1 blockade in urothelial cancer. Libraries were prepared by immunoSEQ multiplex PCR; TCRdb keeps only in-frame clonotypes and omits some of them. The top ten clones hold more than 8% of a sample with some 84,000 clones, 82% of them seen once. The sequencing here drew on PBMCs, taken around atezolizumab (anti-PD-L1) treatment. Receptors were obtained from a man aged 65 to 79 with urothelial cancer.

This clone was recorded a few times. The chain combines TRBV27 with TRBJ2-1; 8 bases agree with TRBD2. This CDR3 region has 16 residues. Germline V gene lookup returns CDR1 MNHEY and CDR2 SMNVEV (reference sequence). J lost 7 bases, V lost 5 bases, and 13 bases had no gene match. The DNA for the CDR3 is TGTGCCAGCAGTCCCCGCCGGGCTAGCGGGCGGAATGAGCAGTTCTTC. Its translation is CASSPRRASGRNEQFF.

CDR3: CASSQDLLVSLDEQYF. The CDR3 bases are TGCGCCAGCAGCCAAGATTTATTAGTTTCTCTTGATGAGCAGTACTTC. J is TRBJ2-7 and V is TRBV4-1; D gene unclear. Germline V gives CDR1 MGHRA, CDR2 YSYEKL. The CDR3 runs 16 residues. V was pared by 0 bases and J by 7 bases, with 19 bases between.

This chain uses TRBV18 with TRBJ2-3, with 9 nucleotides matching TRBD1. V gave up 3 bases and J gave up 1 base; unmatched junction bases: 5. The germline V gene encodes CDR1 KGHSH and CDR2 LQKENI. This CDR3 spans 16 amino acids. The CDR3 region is CASSPTGGTGTDTQYF. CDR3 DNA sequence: TGTGCCAGCTCACCGACAGGGGGAACAGGCACAGATACGCAGTATTTT. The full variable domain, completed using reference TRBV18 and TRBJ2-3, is NAGVMQNPRHLVRRRGQEARLRCSPMKGHSHVYWYRQLPEEGLKFMVYLQKENIIDESGMPKERFSAEFPKEGPSILRIQQVVRGDSAAYFCASSPTGGTGTDTQYFGPGTRLTVL.

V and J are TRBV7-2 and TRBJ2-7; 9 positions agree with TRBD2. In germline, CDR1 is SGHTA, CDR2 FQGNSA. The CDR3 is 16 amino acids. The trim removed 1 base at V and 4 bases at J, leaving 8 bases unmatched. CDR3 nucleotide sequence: TGTGCCAGCAGCTTAGATCCTAGCGGGATTATTTACGAGCAGTACTTC. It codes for CASSLDPSGIIYEQYF.

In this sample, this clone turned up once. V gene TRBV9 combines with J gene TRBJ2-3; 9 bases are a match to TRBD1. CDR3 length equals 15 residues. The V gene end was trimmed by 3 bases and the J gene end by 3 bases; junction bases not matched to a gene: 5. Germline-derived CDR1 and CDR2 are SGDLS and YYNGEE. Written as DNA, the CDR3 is TGTGCCAGCAGCGCCGCCGGGACAGGGACAGATACGCAGTATTTT. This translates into CASSAAGTGTDTQYF.

CDR3 DNA sequence: TGTGCCAGCACCTCCCAACACCCTTACAATGAGCAGTTCTTC. Translated, it gives CASTSQHPYNEQFF. The chain uses TRBV6-5 and TRBJ2-1; no clear D gene. V was shortened by 7 bases and J by 4 bases, with 14 bases between the two germline ends. Germline V CDR1 and CDR2: MNHEY, SVGAGI. The CDR3 runs 14 residues.

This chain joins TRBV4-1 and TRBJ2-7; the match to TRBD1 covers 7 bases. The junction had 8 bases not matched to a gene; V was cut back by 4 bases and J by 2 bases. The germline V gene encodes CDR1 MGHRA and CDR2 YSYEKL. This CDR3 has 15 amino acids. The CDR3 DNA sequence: TGCGCCAGCAGCCGAGAAGACAGGGCCCCCTACGAGCAGTACTTC. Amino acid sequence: CASSREDRAPYEQYF.

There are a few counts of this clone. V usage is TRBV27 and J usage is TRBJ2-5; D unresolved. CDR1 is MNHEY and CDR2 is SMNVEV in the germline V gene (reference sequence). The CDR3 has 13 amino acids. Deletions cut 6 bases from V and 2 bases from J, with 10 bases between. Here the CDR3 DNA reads TGTGCCAGCAGGATCCTCGGGCAAGAGACCCAGTACTTC. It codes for CASRILGQETQYF.

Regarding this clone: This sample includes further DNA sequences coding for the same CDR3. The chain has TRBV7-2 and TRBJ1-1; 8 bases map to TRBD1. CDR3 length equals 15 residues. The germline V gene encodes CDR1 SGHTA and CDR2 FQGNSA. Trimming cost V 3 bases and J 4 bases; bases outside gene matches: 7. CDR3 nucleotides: TGTGCCAGCAGCTTGGGGACAGGCGGTACCACTGAAGCTTTCTTT. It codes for CASSLGTGGTTEAFF.

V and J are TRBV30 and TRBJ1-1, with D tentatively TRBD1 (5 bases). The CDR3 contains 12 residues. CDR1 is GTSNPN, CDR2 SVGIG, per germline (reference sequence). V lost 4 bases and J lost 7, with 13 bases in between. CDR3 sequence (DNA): TGTGCCTGGATACGGGAGGGGTTTGAAGCTTTCTTT. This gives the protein CAWIREGFEAFF.

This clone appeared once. CDR3 sequence reads: CASMPDREGQPQHF. The CDR3 region has the DNA TGTGCCAGTATGCCGGACAGGGAGGGTCAGCCCCAGCATTTT. V is TRBV19 and J is TRBJ1-5; 8 positions match TRBD1. CDR3 length: 14 residues. The trim removed 7 bases at V and 6 bases at J, leaving 8 bases unmatched. CDR1 LNHDA and CDR2 SQIVND come from the germline V gene (reference sequence).

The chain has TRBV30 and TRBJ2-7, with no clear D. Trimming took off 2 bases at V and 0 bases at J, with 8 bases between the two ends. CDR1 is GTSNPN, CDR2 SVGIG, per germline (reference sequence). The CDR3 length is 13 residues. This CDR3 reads CAWSLGLSYEQYF. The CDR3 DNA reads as TGTGCCTGGAGTCTGGGCCTCTCCTACGAGCAGTACTTC.

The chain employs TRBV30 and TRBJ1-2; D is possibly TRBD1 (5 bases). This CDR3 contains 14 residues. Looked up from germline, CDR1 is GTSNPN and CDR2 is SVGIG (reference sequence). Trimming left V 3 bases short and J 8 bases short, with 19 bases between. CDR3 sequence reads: CAWSQPGIRAGYTF. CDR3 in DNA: TGTGCCTGGAGCCAACCAGGGATCCGGGCAGGCTACACCTTC. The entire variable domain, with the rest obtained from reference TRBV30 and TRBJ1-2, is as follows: SQTIHQWPATLVQPVGSPLSLECTVEGTSNPNLYWYRQAAGRGLQLLFYSVGIGQISSEVPQNLSASRPQDRQFILSSKKLLLSDSGFYLCAWSQPGIRAGYTFGSGTRLTVV.

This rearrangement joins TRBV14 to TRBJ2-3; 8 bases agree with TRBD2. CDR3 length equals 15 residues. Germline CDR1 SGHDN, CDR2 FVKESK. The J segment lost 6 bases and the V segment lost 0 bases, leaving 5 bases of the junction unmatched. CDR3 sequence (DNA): TGTGCCAGCAGCCAAGATCGGGGGGGCCCTGATACGCAGTATTTT. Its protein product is CASSQDRGGPDTQYF.

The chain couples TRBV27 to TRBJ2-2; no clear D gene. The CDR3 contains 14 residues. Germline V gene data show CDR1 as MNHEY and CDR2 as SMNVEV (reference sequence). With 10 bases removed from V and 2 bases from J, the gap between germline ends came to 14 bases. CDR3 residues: CATMSGTNTGELFF. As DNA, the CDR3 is TGTGCCACTATGAGTGGTACCAACACCGGGGAGCTGTTTTTT.